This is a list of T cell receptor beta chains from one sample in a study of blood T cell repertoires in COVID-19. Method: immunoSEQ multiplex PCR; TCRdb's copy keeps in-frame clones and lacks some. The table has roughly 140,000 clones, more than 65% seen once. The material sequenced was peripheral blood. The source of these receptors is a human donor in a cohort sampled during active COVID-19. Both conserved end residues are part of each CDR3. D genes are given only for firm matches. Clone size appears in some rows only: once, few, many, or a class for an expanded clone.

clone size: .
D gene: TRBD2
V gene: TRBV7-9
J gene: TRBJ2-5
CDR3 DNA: TGTGCCAGCAGCTCCAGGACTAGCGGGGGGTTCAAGGAGACCCAGTACTTC
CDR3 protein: CASSSRTSGGFKETQYF

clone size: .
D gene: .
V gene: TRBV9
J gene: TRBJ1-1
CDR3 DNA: TGTGCCAGCAGCGTAGGCCCCGAACAGGAAATTGAAGCTTTCTTT
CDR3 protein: CASSVGPEQEIEAFF

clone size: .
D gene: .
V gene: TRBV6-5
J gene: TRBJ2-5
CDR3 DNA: TGTGCCAGCAGTTACTCGAGTCCGGCAGGAGAGACCCAGTACTTC
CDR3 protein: CASSYSSPAGETQYF

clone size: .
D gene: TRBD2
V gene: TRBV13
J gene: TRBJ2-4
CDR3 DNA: TGTGCCAGCAGCAGTAGACTAGCGGGGGAACTAGCCAAAAACATTCAGTACTTC
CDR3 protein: CASSSRLAGELAKNIQYF

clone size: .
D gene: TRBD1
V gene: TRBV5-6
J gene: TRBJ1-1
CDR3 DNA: TGTGCCAGCAGCCCCCGGGACAGGTTGAACACTGAAGCTTTCTTT
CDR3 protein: CASSPRDRLNTEAFF

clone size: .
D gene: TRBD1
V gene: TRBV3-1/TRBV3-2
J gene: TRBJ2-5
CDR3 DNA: TGTGCCAGCAGCCTTGGGACAGGGTACGAGACCCAGTACTTC
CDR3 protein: CASSLGTGYETQYF

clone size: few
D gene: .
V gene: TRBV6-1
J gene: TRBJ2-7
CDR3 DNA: TGTGCCAGCAGTCAAGCTAGTGGCGGGGCCGGTGGCTACGAGCAGTACTTC
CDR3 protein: CASSQASGGAGGYEQYF

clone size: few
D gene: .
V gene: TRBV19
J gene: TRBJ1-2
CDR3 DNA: TGTGCCAGTACCGGGTCAGGGTCTAACTATGGCTACACCTTC
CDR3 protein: CASTGSGSNYGYTF

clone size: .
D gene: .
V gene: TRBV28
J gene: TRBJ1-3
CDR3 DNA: TGTGCCAGCAGCCCCCCACAGGGATACTCTGGAAACACCATATATTTT
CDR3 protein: CASSPPQGYSGNTIYF

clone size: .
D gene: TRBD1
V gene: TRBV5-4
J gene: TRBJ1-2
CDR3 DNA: TGTGCCAGCAGACCGGACAGGGTGGGTGGCTACACCTTC
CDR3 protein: CASRPDRVGGYTF

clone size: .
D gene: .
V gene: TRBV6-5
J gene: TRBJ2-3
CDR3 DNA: TGTGCCAGCACCCAAATAGCGGGCACAGATACGCAGTATTTT
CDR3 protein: CASTQIAGTDTQYF

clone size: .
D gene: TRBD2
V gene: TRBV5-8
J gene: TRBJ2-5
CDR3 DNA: TGTGCCAGCAGCCCCGGGGCTAGCGGGGGGGCTTACCAAGAGACCCAGTACTTC
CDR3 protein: CASSPGASGGAYQETQYF

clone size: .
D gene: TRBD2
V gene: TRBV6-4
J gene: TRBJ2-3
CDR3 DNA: TGTGCCAGCACCAGCCAACGGCGAAGACTAGCGGGGTGGGATACGCAGTATTTT
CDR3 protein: CASTSQRRRLAGWDTQYF

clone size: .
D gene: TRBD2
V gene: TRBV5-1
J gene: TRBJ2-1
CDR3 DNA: TGCGCCAGCAGCTTGATGAGCGGGGGTACGATATCCTACAATGAGCAGTTCTTC
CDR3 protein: CASSLMSGGTISYNEQFF

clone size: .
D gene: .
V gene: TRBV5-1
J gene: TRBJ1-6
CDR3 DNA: TGCGCCAGCAGCTTGACCCCCGTTAGACAGGTCTATAATTCACCCCTCCACTTT
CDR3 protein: CASSLTPVRQVYNSPLHF

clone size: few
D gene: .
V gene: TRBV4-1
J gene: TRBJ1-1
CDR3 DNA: TGCGCCAGCAGCACACGACAGGTCCTATCAAACACTGAAGCTTTCTTT
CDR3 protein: CASSTRQVLSNTEAFF

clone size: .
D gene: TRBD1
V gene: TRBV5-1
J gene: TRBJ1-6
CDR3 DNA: TGCGCCAGCAGCTTCGGACAGGTCTCCTATAATTCACCCCTCCACTTT
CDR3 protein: CASSFGQVSYNSPLHF

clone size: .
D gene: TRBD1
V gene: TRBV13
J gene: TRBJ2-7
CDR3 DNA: TGTGCCAGCAGACCCGGGACAGGGAAAACCTACGAGCAGTACTTC
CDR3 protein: CASRPGTGKTYEQYF

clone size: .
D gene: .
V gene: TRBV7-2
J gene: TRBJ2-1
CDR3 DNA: TGTGCCAGCAGCTTACTAGGGAGGCACAATGAGCAGTTCTTC
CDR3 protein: CASSLLGRHNEQFF

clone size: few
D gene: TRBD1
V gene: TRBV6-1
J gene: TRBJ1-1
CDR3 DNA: TGTGCCAGCAGTGAGGACAGGGGATATAACACTGAAGCTTTCTTT
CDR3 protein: CASSEDRGYNTEAFF

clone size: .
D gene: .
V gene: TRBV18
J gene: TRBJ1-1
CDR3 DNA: TGTGCCAGCTCACCACCGACCGGGGGAGTGAACACTGAAGCTTTCTTT
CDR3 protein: CASSPPTGGVNTEAFF

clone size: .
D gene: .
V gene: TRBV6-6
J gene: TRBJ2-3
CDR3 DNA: TGTGCCAGCAGTTACGGGAGGCGCACGCAGTATTTT
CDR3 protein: CASSYGRRTQYF

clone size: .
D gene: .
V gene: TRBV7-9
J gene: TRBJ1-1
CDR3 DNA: TGTGCCAGCAGCTGGGGCCGCGGCACTGAAGCTTTCTTT
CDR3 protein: CASSWGRGTEAFF

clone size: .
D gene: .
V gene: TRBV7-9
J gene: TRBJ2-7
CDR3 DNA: TGTGCCAGCAGCTTAGAGACAGCATCCTACGAGCAGTACTTC
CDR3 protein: CASSLETASYEQYF

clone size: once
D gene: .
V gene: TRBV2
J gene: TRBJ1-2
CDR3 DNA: TGTGCCAGCAGTGATACCCTTGACAGCAACTCTTATGGCTACACCTTC
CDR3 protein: CASSDTLDSNSYGYTF

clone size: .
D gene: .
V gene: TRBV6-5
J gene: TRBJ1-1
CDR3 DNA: TGTGCCAGCAGGGGGGCAGGGAACACTGAAGCTTTCTTT
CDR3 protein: CASRGAGNTEAFF

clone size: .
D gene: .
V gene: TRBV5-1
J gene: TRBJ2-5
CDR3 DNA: TGCGCCAGCAGACATTATGGGACACAAGAGACCCAGTACTTC
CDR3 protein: CASRHYGTQETQYF

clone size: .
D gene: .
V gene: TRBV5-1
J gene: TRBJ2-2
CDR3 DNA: TGCGCCAGCAGCCCGGAAGGGGGGGCCCCGAGGACCGGGGAGCTGTTTTTT
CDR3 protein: CASSPEGGAPRTGELFF

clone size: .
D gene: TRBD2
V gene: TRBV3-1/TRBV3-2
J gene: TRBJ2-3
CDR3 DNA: TGTGCCAGCAGCCAAGAACCCAGCCCCTTCGCGGGGGATCTCGGAGATACGCAGTATTTT
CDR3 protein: CASSQEPSPFAGDLGDTQYF

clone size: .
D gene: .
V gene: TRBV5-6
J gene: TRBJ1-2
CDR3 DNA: TGTGCCAGCAGCCCCTTCGGGGCTAACTATGGCTACACCTTC
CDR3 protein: CASSPFGANYGYTF

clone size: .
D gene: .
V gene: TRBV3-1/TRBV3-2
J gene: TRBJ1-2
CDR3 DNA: TGTGCCAGCAGCCAAGCAGACAGGTGGGGTGGCTACACCTTC
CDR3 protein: CASSQADRWGGYTF

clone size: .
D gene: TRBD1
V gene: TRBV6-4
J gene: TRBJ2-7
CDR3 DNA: TGTGCCAGCAGTGTGACAGGGGATGATCTCCGGTACGAGCAGTACTTC
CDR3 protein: CASSVTGDDLRYEQYF

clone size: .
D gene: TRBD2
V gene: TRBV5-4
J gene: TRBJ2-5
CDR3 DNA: TGTGCCAGCAGCACCGTTAGCGGGGGCAACCAAGAGACCCAGTACTTC
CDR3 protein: CASSTVSGGNQETQYF

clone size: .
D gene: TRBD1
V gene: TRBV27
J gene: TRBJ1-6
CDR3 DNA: TGTGCCAGCAGACGGGACAGTTATTCACCCCTCCACTTT
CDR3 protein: CASRRDSYSPLHF

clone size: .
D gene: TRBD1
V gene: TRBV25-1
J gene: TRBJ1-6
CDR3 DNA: TGTGCCAGCAGTGGGGGACAGGCCTATAATTCACCCCTCCACTTT
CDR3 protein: CASSGGQAYNSPLHF

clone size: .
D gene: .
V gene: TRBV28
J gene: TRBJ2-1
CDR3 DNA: TGTGCCAGCAGAGAGGCCGGAAACTACAATGAGCAGTTCTTC
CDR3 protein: CASREAGNYNEQFF

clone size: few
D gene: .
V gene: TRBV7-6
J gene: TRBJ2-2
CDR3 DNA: TGTGCCAGCAGCTTATACGGAGGGGCGAACACCGGGGAGCTGTTTTTT
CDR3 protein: CASSLYGGANTGELFF

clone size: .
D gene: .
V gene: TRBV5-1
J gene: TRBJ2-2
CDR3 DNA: TGCGCCAGCAGCTTGGCCCCCACAGGGCACACCGGGGAGCTGTTTTTT
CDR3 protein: CASSLAPTGHTGELFF

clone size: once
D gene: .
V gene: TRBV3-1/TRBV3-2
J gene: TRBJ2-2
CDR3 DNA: TGTGCCAGCAGCCAATTGGGCGAAACCGGGGAGCTGTTTTTT
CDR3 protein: CASSQLGETGELFF

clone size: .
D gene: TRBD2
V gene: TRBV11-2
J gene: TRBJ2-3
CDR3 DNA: TGTGCCAGCAGCTCCCTTCAGCGGGGGGGTACAGATACGCAGTATTTT
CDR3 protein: CASSSLQRGGTDTQYF

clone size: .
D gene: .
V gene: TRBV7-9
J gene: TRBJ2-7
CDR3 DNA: TGTGCCAGCAGCTTAGGAAAGAGCTCCTACGAGCAGTACTTC
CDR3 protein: CASSLGKSSYEQYF

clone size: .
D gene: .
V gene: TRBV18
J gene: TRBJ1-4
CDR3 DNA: TGTGCCAGCTCACTCCGGACAGCATCAACTAATGAAAAACTGTTTTTT
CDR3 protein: CASSLRTASTNEKLFF

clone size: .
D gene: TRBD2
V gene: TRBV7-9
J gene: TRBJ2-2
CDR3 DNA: TGTGCCAGCAGACTAGCGGCGGGTACGAACACCGGGGAGCTGTTTTTT
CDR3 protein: CASRLAAGTNTGELFF

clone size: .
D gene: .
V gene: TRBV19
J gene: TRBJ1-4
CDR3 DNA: TGTGCCAGTAGTATAAGGGGTCCAGGGCGTGAAAAACTGTTTTTT
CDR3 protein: CASSIRGPGREKLFF